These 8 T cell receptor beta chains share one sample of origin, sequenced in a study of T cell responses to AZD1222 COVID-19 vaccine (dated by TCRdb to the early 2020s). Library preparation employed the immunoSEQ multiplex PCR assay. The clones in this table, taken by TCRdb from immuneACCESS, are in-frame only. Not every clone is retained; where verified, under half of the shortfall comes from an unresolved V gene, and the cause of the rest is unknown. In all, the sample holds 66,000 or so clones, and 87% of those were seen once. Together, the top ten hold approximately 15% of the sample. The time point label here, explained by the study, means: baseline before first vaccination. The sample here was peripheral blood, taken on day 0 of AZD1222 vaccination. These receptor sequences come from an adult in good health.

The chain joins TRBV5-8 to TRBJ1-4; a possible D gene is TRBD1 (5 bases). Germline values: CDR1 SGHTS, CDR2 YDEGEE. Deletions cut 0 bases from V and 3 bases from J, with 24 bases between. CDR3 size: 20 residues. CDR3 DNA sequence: TGTGCCAGCAGCTTGGAAGGGGCCAGGGCAACCACCTTCCCTAATGAAAAACTGTTTTTT. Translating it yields CASSLEGARATTFPNEKLFF.

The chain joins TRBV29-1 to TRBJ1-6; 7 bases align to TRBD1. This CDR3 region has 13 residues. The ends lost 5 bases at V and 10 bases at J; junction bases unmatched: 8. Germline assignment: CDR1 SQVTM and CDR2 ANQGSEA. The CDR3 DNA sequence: TGCAGCGTTAGCCAGGGGGTTCGGTCACCCCTCCACTTT. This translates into CSVSQGVRSPLHF. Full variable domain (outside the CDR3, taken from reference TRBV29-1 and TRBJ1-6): SAVISQKPSRDICQRGTSLTIQCQVDSQVTMMFWYRQQPGQSLTLIATANQGSEATYESGFVIDKFPISRPNLTFSTLTVSNMSPEDSSIYLCSVSQGVRSPLHFGNGTRLTVT.

The chain's CDR3 is CASSLTSGSYYNEQFF. CDR3 bases: TGCGCCAGCAGTTTGACTAGCGGGAGCTACTACAATGAGCAGTTCTTC. The chain links TRBV5-1 to TRBJ2-1, with 12 bases matching TRBD2. V lost 5 bases and J lost 3; bases outside the gene matches: 6. The CDR3 length is 16 residues. Per the germline V gene, CDR1 is SGHRS and CDR2 is YFSETQ.

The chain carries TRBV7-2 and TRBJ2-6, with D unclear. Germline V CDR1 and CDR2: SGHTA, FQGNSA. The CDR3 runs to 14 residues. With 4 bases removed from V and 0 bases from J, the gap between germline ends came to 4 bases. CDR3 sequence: CASSSVSGANVLTF. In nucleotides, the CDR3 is TGTGCCAGCAGCTCCGTCTCTGGGGCCAACGTCCTGACTTTC.

CDR3 nucleotide sequence: TGTGCCAGTGCTCGGGCTTATGACAATCAGCCCCAGCATTTT. Amino acid sequence: CASARAYDNQPQHF. The chain recombines TRBV6-5 with TRBJ1-5; D unclear. Trimming stripped 9 bases from V and 3 bases from J, with 15 bases between. This CDR3 is built from 14 residues. Germline V lookup: CDR1 MNHEY, CDR2 SVGAGI.

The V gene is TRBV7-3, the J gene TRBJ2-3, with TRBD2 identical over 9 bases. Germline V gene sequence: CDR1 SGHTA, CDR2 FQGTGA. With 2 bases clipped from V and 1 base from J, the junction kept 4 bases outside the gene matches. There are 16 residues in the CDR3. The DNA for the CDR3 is TGTGCCAGCAGCTTAGGGTCTAGCGGGGGCACAGATACGCAGTATTTT. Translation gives CASSLGSSGGTDTQYF.

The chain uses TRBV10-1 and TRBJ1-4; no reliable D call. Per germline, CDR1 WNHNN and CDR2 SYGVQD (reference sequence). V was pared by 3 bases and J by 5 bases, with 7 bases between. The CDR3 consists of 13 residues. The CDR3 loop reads CASSDGGNEKLFF. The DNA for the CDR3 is TGCGCCAGCAGTGACGGAGGGAATGAAAAACTGTTTTTT.

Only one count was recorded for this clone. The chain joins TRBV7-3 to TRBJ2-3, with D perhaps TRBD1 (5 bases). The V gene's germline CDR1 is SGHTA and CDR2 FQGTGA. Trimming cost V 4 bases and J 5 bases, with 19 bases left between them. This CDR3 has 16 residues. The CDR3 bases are TGTGCCAGCAGCTCCGACAGAGGTCTACAGCTAGATACGCAGTATTTT. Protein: CASSSDRGLQLDTQYF.